This TCR beta chain was captured in a study of regulatory T cells in long-lasting Graves disease. Time point here: persistent/refractory GD, antithyroid drugs over 5 years with positive TRAb. Extracted PBMC RNA gave rise to the TCR library. Combining iRepertoire HTBI primers with Arm-PCR of CDR3 regions, the authors built TCR beta libraries. TCRdb re-called the multiplex PCR reads through MiXCR, storing one row per CDR3 protein. The table lists more than 650,000 distinct CDR3 sequences, around 30% of them singletons. Trimming pared 8 bases from V and 5 bases from J, leaving 10 bases between. The CDR3 has 13 amino acids.

The receptor was derived from a female donor with Graves disease. The V gene is TRBV12-3 or TRBV12-4, the J gene TRBJ1-6, with D uncertain. The material was peripheral blood mononuclear cells (PBMCs), obtained when the disease was refractory, from a patient treated with antithyroid drugs. The CDR3 DNA is TGTGCCAGCTGGGCAGTTGATAATTCACCCCTCCACTTT. Protein: CASWAVDNSPLHF.